Listed below are T cell receptor beta chains from one sample, sequenced in a study of blood T cells in healthy people across ages. TCRdb analysed the 5' RACE reads with MiXCR anew, one entry per CDR3 protein. The table includes around 1,100,000 distinct CDR3 sequences, around two fifths detected once. The specimen sequenced was blood. Receptor source: a man in his late teens or twenties in good health. Both conserved end residues are part of each CDR3. The order of the fields is clone size, CDR3 length, V gene, D gene, J gene, CDR3 DNA, CDR3 protein. The D gene is left open where the match is weak. Clone sizes are given selectively: once, few, many, or a class where the clone is expanded.

clone size: once
CDR3 length: 15
V gene: TRBV29-1
D gene: -
J gene: TRBJ2-5
CDR3 DNA: TGCAGCGTTGAAGATCAAGGGACCTACTCCCGGAAGCAGTACTTC
CDR3 protein: CSVEDQGTYSRKQYF

clone size: -
CDR3 length: 13
V gene: TRBV15
D gene: -
J gene: TRBJ1-5
CDR3 DNA: TGTGCCACCAGCAGAGGTGCCAATCAGCCCCAGCATTTT
CDR3 protein: CATSRGANQPQHF

clone size: -
CDR3 length: 14
V gene: TRBV7-2
D gene: TRBD2
J gene: TRBJ2-5
CDR3 DNA: TGTGCCAGCAGCATTAGTTGGGACTACAATGAGCAGTACTTC
CDR3 protein: CASSISWDYNEQYF

clone size: -
CDR3 length: 12
V gene: TRBV10-3
D gene: -
J gene: TRBJ1-1
CDR3 DNA: TGTGCCATCAGTGAGTCACGGACTGAAGCTTTCTTT
CDR3 protein: CAISESRTEAFF

clone size: -
CDR3 length: 14
V gene: TRBV7-2
D gene: -
J gene: TRBJ2-3
CDR3 DNA: TGTGCCAGCGCACTAGGGGCCTACACAGATACGCAGTATTTT
CDR3 protein: CASALGAYTDTQYF

clone size: few
CDR3 length: 15
V gene: TRBV9
D gene: -
J gene: TRBJ1-6
CDR3 DNA: TGTGCCAGCAGCCAGAACCGGGACTATAATTCACCCCTCCACTTT
CDR3 protein: CASSQNRDYNSPLHF

clone size: -
CDR3 length: 14
V gene: TRBV7-9
D gene: -
J gene: TRBJ1-2
CDR3 DNA: TGTGCCAGCAGCCCCGGACAGAACTCCTATGGCTACACCTTC
CDR3 protein: CASSPGQNSYGYTF

clone size: few
CDR3 length: 15
V gene: TRBV12-3/TRBV12-4
D gene: -
J gene: TRBJ1-5
CDR3 DNA: TGTGCCAGCAGCAAAACGACAGGCTCCTATCAGCCCCAGCATTTT
CDR3 protein: CASSKTTGSYQPQHF

clone size: -
CDR3 length: 15
V gene: TRBV4-3
D gene: -
J gene: TRBJ2-2
CDR3 DNA: TGCGCCAGCAGCCAAGAAACTTTTCAGGGCGGGGAGCTGTTTTTT
CDR3 protein: CASSQETFQGGELFF

clone size: once
CDR3 length: 13
V gene: TRBV12-3/TRBV12-4
D gene: -
J gene: TRBJ1-6
CDR3 DNA: TGTGCCAGCAGCCCTAGGGGGTTATCACCCCCCCACTTT
CDR3 protein: CASSPRGLSPPHF

clone size: -
CDR3 length: 14
V gene: TRBV5-1
D gene: -
J gene: TRBJ2-5
CDR3 DNA: TGCGCCAGCAGCTGGACAGCGATCCAAGAGACCCAGTACTTC
CDR3 protein: CASSWTAIQETQYF

clone size: many
CDR3 length: 13
V gene: TRBV29-1
D gene: -
J gene: TRBJ2-1
CDR3 DNA: TGCAGCGTTGTGGAACGTGAGTACAATGAGCAGTTCTTC
CDR3 protein: CSVVEREYNEQFF

clone size: -
CDR3 length: 14
V gene: TRBV2
D gene: -
J gene: TRBJ1-1
CDR3 DNA: TGTGCCAACAACTTATTAGGTTTTGGGGCTGAAGCTTTCTTT
CDR3 protein: CANNLLGFGAEAFF

clone size: few
CDR3 length: 15
V gene: TRBV7-2
D gene: -
J gene: TRBJ1-1
CDR3 DNA: TGTGCCAGCAGCTTAGGGGCGTATGGTGCCACTGAAGCTTTCTTT
CDR3 protein: CASSLGAYGATEAFF

clone size: few
CDR3 length: 15
V gene: TRBV12-3/TRBV12-4
D gene: -
J gene: TRBJ1-5
CDR3 DNA: TGTGCCAGCAGTTTAAGAGAAAATAGCAATCAGCCCCAGCATTTT
CDR3 protein: CASSLRENSNQPQHF

clone size: few
CDR3 length: 15
V gene: TRBV4-2
D gene: -
J gene: TRBJ1-5
CDR3 DNA: TGTGCCAGCAGCCAAGTAGGAGACATACATCAGCCCCAGCATTTT
CDR3 protein: CASSQVGDIHQPQHF

clone size: -
CDR3 length: 16
V gene: TRBV20-1
D gene: -
J gene: TRBJ1-5
CDR3 DNA: TGCAGTGCCCCGAACCGGGACGCAAATAGCAATCAGCCCCAGCATTTT
CDR3 protein: CSAPNRDANSNQPQHF

clone size: -
CDR3 length: 16
V gene: TRBV5-1
D gene: TRBD1
J gene: TRBJ1-5
CDR3 DNA: TGCGCCAGCAACTCGACAGGGCCCTATAGCAATCAGCCCCAGCATTTT
CDR3 protein: CASNSTGPYSNQPQHF

clone size: once
CDR3 length: 16
V gene: TRBV5-1
D gene: -
J gene: TRBJ2-3
CDR3 DNA: TGCGCCGGCAGCCCTAAGACAGGAGGAAGCACAGATACGCAGTATTTT
CDR3 protein: CAGSPKTGGSTDTQYF

clone size: -
CDR3 length: 13
V gene: TRBV5-1
D gene: TRBD1
J gene: TRBJ2-4
CDR3 DNA: TGCGCCAGCAGCTTACCTGCAGAGGGGGCTCAGTACTTC
CDR3 protein: CASSLPAEGAQYF

clone size: many
CDR3 length: 15
V gene: TRBV12-3/TRBV12-4
D gene: TRBD1
J gene: TRBJ1-2
CDR3 DNA: TGTGCCAGCAGTTTAGTTGGGACAGCCTACTATGGCTACACCTTC
CDR3 protein: CASSLVGTAYYGYTF

clone size: few
CDR3 length: 15
V gene: TRBV4-2
D gene: -
J gene: TRBJ2-3
CDR3 DNA: TGTGCCAGCAGCCCCGTCGAGGCAAATTCAGATACGCAGTATTTT
CDR3 protein: CASSPVEANSDTQYF

clone size: -
CDR3 length: 14
V gene: TRBV13
D gene: -
J gene: TRBJ2-1
CDR3 DNA: TGTGCCAGCAGCTTAGGTACGTCTTCCAATGAGCAGTTCTTC
CDR3 protein: CASSLGTSSNEQFF

clone size: few
CDR3 length: 15
V gene: TRBV3-1
D gene: TRBD1
J gene: TRBJ2-1
CDR3 DNA: TGTGCCAGCAGCTTTGGGACAGGGTCCTACAATGAGCAGTTCTTC
CDR3 protein: CASSFGTGSYNEQFF

clone size: -
CDR3 length: 15
V gene: TRBV28
D gene: TRBD2
J gene: TRBJ2-5
CDR3 DNA: TGTGCCAGCAGCCTGGGGGGGATGATCCAAGAGACCCAGTACTTC
CDR3 protein: CASSLGGMIQETQYF

clone size: -
CDR3 length: 19
V gene: TRBV3-1
D gene: TRBD2
J gene: TRBJ2-1
CDR3 DNA: TGTGCCAGCAGCCCGGCAAGGACTAGCGGGAGGAGGGTGGGCAATGAACAGTTCTTC
CDR3 protein: CASSPARTSGRRVGNEQFF

clone size: -
CDR3 length: 14
V gene: TRBV10-3
D gene: -
J gene: TRBJ2-5
CDR3 DNA: TGTGCCATCAGTGAGGCTAACACTCAAGAGACCCAGTACTTC
CDR3 protein: CAISEANTQETQYF

clone size: -
CDR3 length: 17
V gene: TRBV4-1
D gene: -
J gene: TRBJ2-4
CDR3 DNA: TGCGCCAGCAGCCAAGAAGAAGGGGACCTAGCCAAAAACATTCAGTACTTC
CDR3 protein: CASSQEEGDLAKNIQYF

clone size: -
CDR3 length: 14
V gene: TRBV4-3
D gene: -
J gene: TRBJ1-3
CDR3 DNA: TGCGCCAGCAGCCAAGGCCTTGGTGGAAACACCATATATTTT
CDR3 protein: CASSQGLGGNTIYF

clone size: -
CDR3 length: 13
V gene: TRBV27
D gene: -
J gene: TRBJ1-1
CDR3 DNA: TGTGCCAGCAGTATCCTTGGGGGGTCTGAAGCTTTCTTT
CDR3 protein: CASSILGGSEAFF

clone size: few
CDR3 length: 15
V gene: TRBV2
D gene: TRBD1
J gene: TRBJ1-5
CDR3 DNA: TGTGCCAGCAGTCTCGACAGGGTCCGCAATCAGCCCCAGCATTTT
CDR3 protein: CASSLDRVRNQPQHF

clone size: -
CDR3 length: 13
V gene: TRBV6-5
D gene: -
J gene: TRBJ1-6
CDR3 DNA: TGTGCCAGCCAGACGCAAAGGGGCTCACCCCTCCACTTT
CDR3 protein: CASQTQRGSPLHF

clone size: -
CDR3 length: 12
V gene: TRBV20-1
D gene: -
J gene: TRBJ1-2
CDR3 DNA: TGCAGTGCTATAAGCAGTCTCTATGGCTACACCTTC
CDR3 protein: CSAISSLYGYTF